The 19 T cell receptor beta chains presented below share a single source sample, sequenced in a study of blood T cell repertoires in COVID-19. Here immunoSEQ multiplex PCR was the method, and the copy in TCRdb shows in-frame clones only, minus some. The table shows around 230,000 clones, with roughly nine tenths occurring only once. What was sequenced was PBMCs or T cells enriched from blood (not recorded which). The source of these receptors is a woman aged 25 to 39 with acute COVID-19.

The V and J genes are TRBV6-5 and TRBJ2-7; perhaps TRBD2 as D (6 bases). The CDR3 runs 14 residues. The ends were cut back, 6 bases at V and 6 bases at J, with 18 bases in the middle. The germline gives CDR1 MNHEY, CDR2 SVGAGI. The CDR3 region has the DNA TGTGCCAGCAGAACCGGGCTAATGGGGGGCGAGCAGTACTTC. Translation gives CASRTGLMGGEQYF.

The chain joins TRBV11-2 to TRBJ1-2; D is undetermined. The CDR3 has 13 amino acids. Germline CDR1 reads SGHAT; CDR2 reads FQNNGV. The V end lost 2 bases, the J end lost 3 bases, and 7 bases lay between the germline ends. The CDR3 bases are TGTGCCAGCAGCTTAAATTCGGACTATGGCTACACCTTC. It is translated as CASSLNSDYGYTF.

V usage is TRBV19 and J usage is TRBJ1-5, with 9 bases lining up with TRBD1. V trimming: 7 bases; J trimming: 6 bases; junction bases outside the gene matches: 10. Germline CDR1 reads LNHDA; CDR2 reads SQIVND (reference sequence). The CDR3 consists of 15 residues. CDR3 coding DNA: TGTGCCAGTAATTTACCGGGACAGGGTTCTCAGCCCCAGCATTTT. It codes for CASNLPGQGSQPQHF.

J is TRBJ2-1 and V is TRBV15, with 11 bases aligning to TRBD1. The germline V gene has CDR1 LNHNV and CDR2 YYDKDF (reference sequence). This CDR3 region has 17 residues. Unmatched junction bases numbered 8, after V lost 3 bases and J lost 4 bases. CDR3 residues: CATSRGQGVFTYNEQFF. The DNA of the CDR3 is TGTGCCACCAGCAGGGGACAGGGGGTCTTCACTTACAATGAGCAGTTCTTC.

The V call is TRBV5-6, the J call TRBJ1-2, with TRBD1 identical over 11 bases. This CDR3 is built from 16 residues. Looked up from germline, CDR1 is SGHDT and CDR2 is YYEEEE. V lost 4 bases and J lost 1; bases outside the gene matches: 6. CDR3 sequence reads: CASSVPGQGVNYGYTF. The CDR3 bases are TGTGCCAGCAGCGTGCCGGGACAGGGGGTTAACTATGGCTACACCTTC.

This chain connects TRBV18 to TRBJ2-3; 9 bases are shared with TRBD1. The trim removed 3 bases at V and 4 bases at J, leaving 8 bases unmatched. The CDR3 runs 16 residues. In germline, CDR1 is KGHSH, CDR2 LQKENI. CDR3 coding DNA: TGTGCCAGCTCACCTCGGGACAGGGCTTCTGCAGATACGCAGTATTTT. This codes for CASSPRDRASADTQYF.

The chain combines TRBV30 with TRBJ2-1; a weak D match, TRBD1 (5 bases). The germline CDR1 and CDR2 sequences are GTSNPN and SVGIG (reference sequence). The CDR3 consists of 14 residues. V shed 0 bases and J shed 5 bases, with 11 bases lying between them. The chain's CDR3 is CAWSVLQVNNEQFF. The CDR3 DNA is TGTGCCTGGAGTGTATTACAGGTCAACAATGAGCAGTTCTTC.

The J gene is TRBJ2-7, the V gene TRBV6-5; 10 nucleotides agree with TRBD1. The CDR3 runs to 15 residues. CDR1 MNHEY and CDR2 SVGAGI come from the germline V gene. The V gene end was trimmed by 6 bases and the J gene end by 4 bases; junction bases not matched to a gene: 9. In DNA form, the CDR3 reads TGTGCCAGCAGCCCAACCGGGACAGGGGTGTACGAGCAGTACTTC. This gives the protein CASSPTGTGVYEQYF.

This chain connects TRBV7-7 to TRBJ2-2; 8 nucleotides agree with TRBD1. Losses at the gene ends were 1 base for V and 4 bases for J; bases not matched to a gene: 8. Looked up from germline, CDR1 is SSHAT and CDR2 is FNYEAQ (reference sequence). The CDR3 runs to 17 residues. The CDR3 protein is CASSLGTGRSGTGELFF. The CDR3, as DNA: TGTGCCAGCAGCTTAGGGACAGGGAGGTCAGGCACCGGGGAGCTGTTTTTT.

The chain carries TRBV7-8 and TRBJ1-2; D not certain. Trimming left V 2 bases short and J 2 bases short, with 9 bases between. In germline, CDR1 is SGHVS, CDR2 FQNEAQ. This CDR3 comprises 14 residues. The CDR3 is CASSLRDLNYGYTF. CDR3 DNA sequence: TGTGCCAGCAGCTTAAGAGATTTGAACTATGGCTACACCTTC.

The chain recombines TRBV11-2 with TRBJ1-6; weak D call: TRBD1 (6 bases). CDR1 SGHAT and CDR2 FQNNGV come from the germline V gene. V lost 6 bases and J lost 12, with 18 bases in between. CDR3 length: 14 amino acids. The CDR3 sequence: CASSWTDRIEPLHF. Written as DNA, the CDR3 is TGTGCCAGCAGTTGGACCGACAGGATCGAACCCCTCCACTTT.

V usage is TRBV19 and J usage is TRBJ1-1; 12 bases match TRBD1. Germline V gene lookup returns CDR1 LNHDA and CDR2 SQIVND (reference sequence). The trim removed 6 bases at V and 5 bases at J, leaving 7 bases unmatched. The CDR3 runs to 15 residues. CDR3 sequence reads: CASSRTGQGATEAFF. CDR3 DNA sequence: TGTGCCAGTAGCAGAACGGGACAGGGGGCTACTGAAGCTTTCTTT.

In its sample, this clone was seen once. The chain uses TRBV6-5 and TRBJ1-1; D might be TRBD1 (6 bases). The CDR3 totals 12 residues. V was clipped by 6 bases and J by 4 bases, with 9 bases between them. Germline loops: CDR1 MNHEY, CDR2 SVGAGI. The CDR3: CASSRGGTEAFF. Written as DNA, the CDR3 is TGTGCCAGCAGCAGGGGTGGCACTGAAGCTTTCTTT.

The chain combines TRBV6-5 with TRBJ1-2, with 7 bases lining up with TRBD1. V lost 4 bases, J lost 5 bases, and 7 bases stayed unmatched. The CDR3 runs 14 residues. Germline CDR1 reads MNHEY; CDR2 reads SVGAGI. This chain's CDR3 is CASSSGQFPYGYTF. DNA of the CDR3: TGTGCCAGCAGTTCGGGACAGTTCCCTTATGGCTACACCTTC.

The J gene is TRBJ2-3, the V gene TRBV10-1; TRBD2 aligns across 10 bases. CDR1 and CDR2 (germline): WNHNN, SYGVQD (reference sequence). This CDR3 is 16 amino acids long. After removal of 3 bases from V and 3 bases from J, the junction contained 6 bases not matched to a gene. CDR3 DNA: TGCGCCAGCAGTGACCAGCGGGGGGGATTAACAGATACGCAGTATTTT. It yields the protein CASSDQRGGLTDTQYF.

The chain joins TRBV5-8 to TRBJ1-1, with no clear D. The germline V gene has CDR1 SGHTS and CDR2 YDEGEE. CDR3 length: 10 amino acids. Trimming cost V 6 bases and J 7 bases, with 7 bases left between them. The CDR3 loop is CASINFEAFF. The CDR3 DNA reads TGTGCCAGCATTAATTTTGAAGCTTTCTTT.

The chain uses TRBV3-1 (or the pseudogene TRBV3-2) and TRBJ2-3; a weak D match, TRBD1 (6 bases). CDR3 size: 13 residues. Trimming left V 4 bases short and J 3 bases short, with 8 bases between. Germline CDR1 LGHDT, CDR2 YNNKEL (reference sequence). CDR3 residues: CASSRTGTDTQYF. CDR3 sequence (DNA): TGTGCCAGCAGCCGTACAGGGACAGATACGCAGTATTTT.

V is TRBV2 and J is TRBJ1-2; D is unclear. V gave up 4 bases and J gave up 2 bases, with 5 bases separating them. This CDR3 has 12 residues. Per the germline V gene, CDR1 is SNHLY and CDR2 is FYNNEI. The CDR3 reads CASSGRNYGYTF. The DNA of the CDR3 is TGTGCCAGCAGTGGTCGGAACTATGGCTACACCTTC.

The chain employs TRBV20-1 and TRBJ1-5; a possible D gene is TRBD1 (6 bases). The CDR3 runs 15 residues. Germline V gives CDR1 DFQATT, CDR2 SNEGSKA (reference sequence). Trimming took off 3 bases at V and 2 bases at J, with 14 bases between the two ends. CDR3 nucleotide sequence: TGCAGTGCTAGTTGGTCAGGGGATGGCAATCAGCCCCAGCATTTT. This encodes CSASWSGDGNQPQHF.